The 23 T cell receptor beta chains presented below share a single source sample, sequenced in a study of blood T cell repertoires in COVID-19. Method: immunoSEQ multiplex PCR; TCRdb's copy keeps in-frame clones and lacks some. This sample has 200,000 to 250,000 clones, with roughly 80% found just once. Sequencing used peripheral blood. These receptors all stem from a young woman with acute or convalescent COVID-19.

This clone occurred once. The rearrangement joins TRBV5-4 to TRBJ1-2, with D unresolved. The V end was cut by 0 bases, the J end by 2 bases, with 8 bases between. The CDR3 contains 14 residues. Germline CDR1 is SGHNT and CDR2 is YYREEE (reference sequence). CDR3 loop: CASSLGAENYGYTF. In DNA, the CDR3 is TGTGCCAGCAGCTTGGGGGCCGAGAACTATGGCTACACCTTC.

The chain links TRBV5-6 to TRBJ1-1; 11 bases fit TRBD1. CDR1 is SGHDT and CDR2 is YYEEEE in the germline V gene. V lost 1 base to trimming and J lost 7 bases; unmatched junction nucleotides: 9. The CDR3 is 16 residues long. CDR3 DNA sequence: TGTGCCAGCAGCTTGCTCTCTGGACAGGGGGCGAGTGAAGCTTTCTTT. Encoded protein: CASSLLSGQGASEAFF.

This chain links TRBV7-9 with TRBJ2-7, with 9 bases identical to TRBD2. Germline V gene data show CDR1 as SEHNR and CDR2 as FQNEAQ (reference sequence). The CDR3 sequence is 15 residues long. V shed 3 bases, J shed 6 bases, and the junction held 9 bases outside the gene matches. For the CDR3, the DNA is TGTGCCAGCAGCTTTTTTATAGCGGGAGCGGTCGAGCAGTACTTC. As protein: CASSFFIAGAVEQYF.

The sample holds a few counts of this clone. The chain carries TRBV7-2 and TRBJ1-5; the match to TRBD1 covers 9 bases. From germline, CDR1 is SGHTA and CDR2 FQGNSA. V lost 5 bases to trimming and J lost 5 bases; unmatched junction nucleotides: 4. This CDR3 is 14 amino acids long. CDR3 sequence reads: CASSADRGDQPQHF. CDR3 nucleotides: TGTGCCAGCAGCGCCGACAGGGGGGATCAGCCCCAGCATTTT.

The chain uses TRBV19 and TRBJ2-3, with 7 bases identical to TRBD2. The CDR3 consists of 13 residues. Germline CDR1 LNHDA, CDR2 SQIVND (reference sequence). V lost 4 bases to trimming and J lost 4 bases; unmatched junction nucleotides: 2. CDR3 loop: CASSTGLADTQYF. DNA of the CDR3: TGTGCCAGTAGTACTGGACTAGCAGATACGCAGTATTTT.

The CDR3 sequence: CASSLEAAGVNEQYF. CDR3 nucleotides: TGTGCCAGCAGCTTGGAGGCTGCAGGGGTGAACGAGCAGTACTTC. The chain uses TRBV5-4 and TRBJ2-7; weak D call: TRBD1 (6 bases). The CDR3 spans 15 residues. V gave up 0 bases and J gave up 5 bases, with 15 bases separating them. Per germline, CDR1 SGHNT and CDR2 YYREEE (reference sequence).

The V call is TRBV6-4, the J call TRBJ2-1, with 7 bases aligning to TRBD2. CDR1 is MRHNA and CDR2 is SNTAGT in the germline V gene. The CDR3 length is 15 residues. Trimming at V came to 5 bases and at J to 0 bases, leaving 4 bases not matched to a gene. In DNA form, the CDR3 reads TGTGCCAGCAGTACTAGCGAGAGCTCCTACAATGAGCAGTTCTTC. This gives the protein CASSTSESSYNEQFF.

This rearrangement joins TRBV28 to TRBJ2-7; D remains unclear. The CDR3 runs 14 residues. Germline lookup yields CDR1 MDHEN and CDR2 SYDVKM. Trimming stripped 7 bases from V and 2 bases from J, with 15 bases between. The DNA for the CDR3 is TGTGCCAGCACCACTGGAAAGGAGCCCTACGAGCAGTACTTC. This gives the protein CASTTGKEPYEQYF.

The CDR3 sequence is CASSASDYTKNIQYF. The CDR3 DNA follows: TGTGCCAGCAGCGCCTCCGACTACACCAAAAACATTCAGTACTTC. The chain uses TRBV9 and TRBJ2-4, with a possible D match to TRBD2 (5 bases). Germline CDR1 is SGDLS and CDR2 is YYNGEE. Trimming stripped 3 bases from V and 2 bases from J, with 12 bases between. There are 15 residues in the CDR3. Filled out from reference TRBV9 and TRBJ2-4, the complete variable domain reads DSGVTQTPKHLITATGQRVTLRCSPRSGDLSVYWYQQSLDQGLQFLIQYYNGEERAKGNILERFSAQQFPDLHSELNLSSLELGDSALYFCASSASDYTKNIQYFGAGTRLSVL.

Here the CDR3 reads CAINRQGDTTGYTF. CDR3 nucleotide sequence: TGTGCCATCAACCGACAGGGGGATACCACTGGCTACACCTTC. The rearrangement links TRBV10-3 to TRBJ1-2; 9 bases are shared with TRBD1. V lost 7 bases, J lost 7 bases, and 10 bases stayed unmatched. This CDR3 is built from 14 residues. Per germline, CDR1 ENHRY and CDR2 SYGVKD.

The rearrangement links TRBV4-2 to TRBJ1-2; 10 bases match TRBD1. The junction had 6 bases not matched to a gene; V was cut back by 3 bases and J by 8 bases. The CDR3 spans 14 residues. In germline, CDR1 is LGHNA, CDR2 YNFKEQ. The CDR3 loop is CASSHGLTGGGYTF. CDR3 bases: TGTGCCAGCAGCCACGGCCTGACAGGGGGCGGCTACACCTTC.

The rearrangement uses TRBV12-3 or TRBV12-4 and TRBJ1-3; D gene ambiguous. This CDR3 spans 12 amino acids. The V end was cut by 6 bases, the J end by 0 bases, with 3 bases between. The DNA of the CDR3 is TGTGCCAGCAGGAGCTCTGGAAACACCATATATTTT. Translating gives CASRSSGNTIYF.

The chain employs TRBV19 and TRBJ1-5, with 7 positions matching TRBD1. J lost 6 bases, V lost 6 bases, and 8 bases had no gene match. This CDR3 has 14 residues. The germline gives CDR1 LNHDA, CDR2 SQIVND (reference sequence). Written as DNA, the CDR3 is TGTGCCAGTAGATTAAGACAGGGAGGTCAGCCCCAGCATTTT. Translated: CASRLRQGGQPQHF.

The chain has TRBV30 and TRBJ2-1; possible D gene TRBD1, 6 bases. V gave up 2 bases and J gave up 8 bases, with 10 bases separating them. The CDR3 extends over 12 amino acids. The germline gives CDR1 GTSNPN, CDR2 SVGIG (reference sequence). This CDR3 reads CAWSRGSDEQFF. The CDR3 DNA is TGTGCCTGGAGTAGGGGGTCCGATGAGCAGTTCTTC.

This chain links TRBV5-1 with TRBJ2-2; 9 bases line up with TRBD2. The CDR3 is 16 residues long. J gave up 9 bases and V 0 bases, and 9 bases lay outside the gene matches. Germline CDR1 is SGHRS and CDR2 is YFSETQ. CDR3 in DNA: TGCGCCAGCAGCTTGGATGGGACTAGCAGGCTGAGGGAGCTGTTTTTT. Residues: CASSLDGTSRLRELFF. The full variable domain, with the rest looked up from reference TRBV5-1 and TRBJ2-2, is KAGVTQTPRYLIKTRGQQVTLSCSPISGHRSVSWYQQTPGQGLQFLFEYFSETQRNKGNFPGRFSGRQFSNSRSEMNVSTLELGDSALYLCASSLDGTSRLRELFFGEGSRLTVL.

The V and J genes are TRBV6-5 and TRBJ2-7, with 12 nucleotides matching TRBD2. Germline lookup yields CDR1 MNHEY and CDR2 SVGAGI. The CDR3 has 15 residues. J was trimmed by 5 bases and V by 7 bases; bases with no gene match: 9. CDR3 amino acids: CASNYRLAGEHEQYF. In DNA form, the CDR3 reads TGTGCCAGCAATTATCGACTAGCGGGAGAACACGAGCAGTACTTC.

This chain connects TRBV18 to TRBJ2-1, with TRBD1 matching 12 bases. CDR1 is KGHSH and CDR2 is LQKENI in the germline V gene. V shed 3 bases and J 7 bases; nucleotides not matched to a gene: 13. The CDR3 loop spans 18 amino acids. The CDR3 DNA reads as TGTGCCAGCTCACCGAATCCGGGACAGGGGGCGTCGAGGAATGAGCAGTTCTTC. Residues: CASSPNPGQGASRNEQFF.

The rearrangement uses TRBV5-4 and TRBJ2-2, with D unresolved. Trimming stripped 10 bases from V and 1 base from J, with 11 bases between. CDR3 length equals 13 residues. Per the germline V gene, CDR1 is SGHNT and CDR2 is YYREEE (reference sequence). The CDR3 DNA sequence: TGTGCCGCGGTCGTGGGGAACACCGGGGAGCTGTTTTTT. This encodes CAAVVGNTGELFF.

The genes are TRBV2 and TRBJ1-1, with D unclear. V was trimmed by 2 bases and J by 4 bases, leaving 8 bases between them. Germline CDR1 SNHLY, CDR2 FYNNEI. The CDR3 is made up of 13 amino acids. The CDR3 nucleotides are TGTGCCAGCAGTGAACGACTCGGCACTGAAGCTTTCTTT. The encoded protein is CASSERLGTEAFF.

The rearrangement uses TRBV27 and TRBJ2-3, with 12 nucleotides matching TRBD2. This CDR3 contains 17 residues. V shed 0 bases, J shed 4 bases, and the junction held 5 bases outside the gene matches. Germline lookup yields CDR1 MNHEY and CDR2 SMNVEV (reference sequence). The CDR3 DNA sequence: TGTGCCAGCAGTTTATCCCCAAGACTAGCGGGAGCAGATACGCAGTATTTT. It translates to CASSLSPRLAGADTQYF.

The CDR3 region has the DNA TGTGCCAGCGAAACCCAGGGATATGGCTACACCTTC. Residues: CASETQGYGYTF. The chain links TRBV19 to TRBJ1-2; a possible D gene is TRBD1 (5 bases). Per the germline V gene, CDR1 is LNHDA and CDR2 is SQIVND (reference sequence). V was shortened by 9 bases and J by 5 bases, with 13 bases between the two germline ends. This CDR3 is 12 amino acids long.

The chain couples TRBV5-6 to TRBJ2-1; D is unresolved. V lost 0 bases and J lost 8, with 6 bases in between. CDR1 and CDR2 (germline): SGHDT, YYEEEE. The CDR3 runs to 12 residues. CDR3 in DNA: TGTGCCAGCAGCTTGGTCCTACATGAGCAGTTCTTC. This encodes CASSLVLHEQFF. The full variable domain, in which reference TRBV5-6 and TRBJ2-1 provide the parts outside the CDR3, is DAGVTQSPTHLIKTRGQQVTLRCSPKSGHDTVSWYQQALGQGPQFIFQYYEEEERQRGNFPDRFSGHQFPNYSSELNVNALLLGDSALYLCASSLVLHEQFFGPGTRLTVL.

The chain uses TRBV4-3 and TRBJ2-6; TRBD1 matches 9 bases. CDR1 and CDR2 (germline): LGHNA, YSLEER. The CDR3 covers 18 residues. V gave up 4 bases and J gave up 1 base; unmatched junction bases: 8. The DNA for the CDR3 is TGCGCCAGCAGCCCCCGGACAGGGGAAGGATCTGGGGCCAACGTCCTGACTTTC. Amino acids: CASSPRTGEGSGANVLTF.